This TCR beta chain stems from a study of Tregs in tolerant kidney transplant recipients. Study observations and caveats: Tregs expanded with activated donor B cells seemed most donor-specific. Antigen-driven expansion was suggested because donor-specific Tregs expanded more than all Tregs in tolerant patients. Few patients were studied, so findings need validation in larger groups.

Remarks on this clone: Its target is unknown. The CDR3 extends 3 residues past the end of the read, so its final part is completed from the germline J gene.

The CDR3 loop spans 15 amino acids. CDR1 and CDR2 from the germline V gene are SGHVS and FQNEAQ. V gave up 1 base and J gave up 3 bases, with 11 bases separating them. The nonmyeloablative bone marrow transplants came from related graft donors, with transient mixed chimerism. The assay was immunoSEQ multiplex PCR, and TCRdb's table has in-frame clones only and misses some. The listing contains 25,000 to 35,000 clones. The genes are TRBV7-8 and TRBJ2-3; tentatively, D is TRBD1 (5 bases). The TCR sequence derives from a human patient who received a combined kidney and bone marrow transplant. Some T cells may originate from the graft donor. The source was CD4+ T cells from blood (PBMCs), collected 24 months after the transplant. CDR3 sequence reads: CASSLGNQGTDTQYF. The part of the CDR3 DNA that was read is TGTGCCAGCAGCTTAGGGAACCAGGGTACAGATACG. Combining the CDR3 with reference TRBV7-8 and TRBJ2-3 gives the whole variable domain GAGVSQSPRYKVAKRGQDVALRCDPISGHVSLFWYQQALGQGPEFLTYFQNEAQLDKSGLPSDRFFAERPEGSVSTLKIQRTQQEDSAVYLCASSLGNQGTDTQYFGPGTRLTVL.